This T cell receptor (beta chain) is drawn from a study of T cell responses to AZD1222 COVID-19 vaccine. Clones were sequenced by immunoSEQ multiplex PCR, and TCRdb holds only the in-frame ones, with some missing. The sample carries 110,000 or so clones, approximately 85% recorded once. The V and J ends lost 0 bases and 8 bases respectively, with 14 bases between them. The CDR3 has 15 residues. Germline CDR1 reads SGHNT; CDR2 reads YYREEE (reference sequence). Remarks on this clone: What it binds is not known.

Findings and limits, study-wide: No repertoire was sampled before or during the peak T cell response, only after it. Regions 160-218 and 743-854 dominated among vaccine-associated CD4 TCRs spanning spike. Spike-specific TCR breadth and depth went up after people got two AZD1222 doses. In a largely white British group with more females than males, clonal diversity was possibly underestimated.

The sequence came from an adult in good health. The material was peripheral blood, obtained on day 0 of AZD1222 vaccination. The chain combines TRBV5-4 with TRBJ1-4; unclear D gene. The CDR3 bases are TGTGCCAGCAGCTTGGCCGGGATTGGGGTCGAAAAACTGTTTTTT. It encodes CASSLAGIGVEKLFF.